This T cell receptor beta chain was sequenced during a study of T-cell reconstitution after alpha-beta-depleted transplantation in children. Study-level findings and limits: Newly made T cells mostly supplied T-cell counts and diversity one year after transplant. About two months after transplant, alpha-beta T cells reportedly came from several hundred expanded graft clones.

TCRbeta library construction was performed incorporating unique molecular identifiers. TCRdb ran MiXCR on the PCR reads and lists one entry per CDR3 protein. The sample holds 85,000 to 120,000 distinct CDR3 sequences, approximately 6% seen once. Germline CDR1 SGDLS, CDR2 YYNGEE. The CDR3 length is 16 residues. V was clipped by 1 base and J by 2 bases; unmatched bases: 6. In this sample, this clonotype turned up many times. What it binds is unknown. The chain combines TRBV9 with TRBJ2-7, with 10 positions matching TRBD2. This clonotype was sampled from a female patient aged 2-10 years who had a stem cell transplant for Fanconi anemia, so the T cells may come from the graft donor. The material sequenced was PBMCs, mostly from graft donor cells, taken 60 days after TCRalphabeta/CD19-depleted stem cell transplant. The CDR3 sequence is CASSVSIAGGAYEQYF. The CDR3, as DNA: TGTGCCAGCAGCGTATCAATAGCGGGAGGTGCCTACGAGCAGTACTTC.